This T cell receptor (beta chain) originates from a study of T cells after yellow fever vaccination. Overall study context: The fractions with low cell numbers were processed using SMART-Seq v4 Ultra Low Input. Whole-study results and caveats: When the response was secondary, it was weaker but reached its peak faster, day 5 versus 15.

Trimming at V came to 4 bases and at J to 10 bases, leaving 13 bases not matched to a gene. From germline, CDR1 is SGHTA and CDR2 FQGNSA. The CDR3 is 16 residues long. With regard to this clonotype: As yet, its antigen is unknown.

TCRdb passed the 5' RACE reads through MiXCR, listing each CDR3 protein once. Here the sample spans under 300,000 distinct CDR3 sequences, 6.5% to 8.5% being singletons. This chain links TRBV7-2 with TRBJ1-4; 9 positions match TRBD1. This sequence originates from a man aged 25 to 40 who received the YFV17D yellow fever vaccine. Sequencing used CD4+ T cells sorted from PBMCs, obtained 15 days after the yellow fever booster vaccination. The CDR3 nucleotides are TGTGCCAGCAGCTCTCCCCCGGGACAGGGTATTGGAAAACTGTTTTTT. Translating it yields CASSSPPGQGIGKLFF.